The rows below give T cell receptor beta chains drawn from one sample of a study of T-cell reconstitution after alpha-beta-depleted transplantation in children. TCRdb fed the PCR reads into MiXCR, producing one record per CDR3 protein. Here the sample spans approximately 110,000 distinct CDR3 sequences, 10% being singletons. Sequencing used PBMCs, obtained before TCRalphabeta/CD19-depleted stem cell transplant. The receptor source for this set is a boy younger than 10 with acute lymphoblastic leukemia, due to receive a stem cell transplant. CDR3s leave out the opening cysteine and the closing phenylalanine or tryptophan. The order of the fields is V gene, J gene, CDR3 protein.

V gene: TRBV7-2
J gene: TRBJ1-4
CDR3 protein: ASSFDARTNEKLF

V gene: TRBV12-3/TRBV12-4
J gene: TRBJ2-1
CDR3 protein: ASSSQREQF

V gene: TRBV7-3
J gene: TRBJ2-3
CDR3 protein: ASSLTGPGTDTQY

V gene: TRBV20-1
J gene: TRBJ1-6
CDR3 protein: SARVEKDSPLH

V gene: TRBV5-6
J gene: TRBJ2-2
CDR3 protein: ASSLGHNTGELF

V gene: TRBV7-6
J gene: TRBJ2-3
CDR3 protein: ASSPMIRTDTQY

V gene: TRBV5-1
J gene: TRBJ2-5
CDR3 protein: ASSIASQETQY

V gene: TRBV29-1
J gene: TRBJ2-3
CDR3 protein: SVGSRNTDTQY

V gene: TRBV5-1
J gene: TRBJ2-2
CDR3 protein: ASSPRTRITGELF

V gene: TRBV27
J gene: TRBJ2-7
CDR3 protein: ASSLGPEGYEQY

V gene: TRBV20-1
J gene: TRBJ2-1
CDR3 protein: SARVPGTSGDNEQF

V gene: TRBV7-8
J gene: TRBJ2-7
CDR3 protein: ASSLETVGPSSYEQY

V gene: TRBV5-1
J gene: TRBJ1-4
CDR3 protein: ASSPDSTNEKLF

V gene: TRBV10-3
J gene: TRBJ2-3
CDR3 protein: AISAGTSGSTDTQY

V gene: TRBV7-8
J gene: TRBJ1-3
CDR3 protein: ASSLGSHHYSGNTIY

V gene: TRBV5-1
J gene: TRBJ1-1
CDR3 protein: ASSLTRTNTEAF

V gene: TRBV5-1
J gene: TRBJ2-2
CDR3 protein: ASSRTTSGILDTGELF

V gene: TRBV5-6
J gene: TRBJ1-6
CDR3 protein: ASSLAGRNHSPLH

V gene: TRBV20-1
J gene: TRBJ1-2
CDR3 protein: SAHRDMSNYGYT

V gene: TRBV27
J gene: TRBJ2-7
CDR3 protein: ASSGTSGRFSYEQY

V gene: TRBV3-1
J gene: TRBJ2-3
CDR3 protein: ASSQEGPIVLPDTQY

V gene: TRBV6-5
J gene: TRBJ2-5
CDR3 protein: ASSYLRVGETQY

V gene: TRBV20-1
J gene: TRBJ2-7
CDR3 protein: SARDVYAGFIRGSYEQY

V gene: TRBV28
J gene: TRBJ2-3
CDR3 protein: ASSRSGADTQY

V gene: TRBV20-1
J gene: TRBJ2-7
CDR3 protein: SALSGTPYEQY

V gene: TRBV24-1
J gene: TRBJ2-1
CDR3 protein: ATSDFLEQF